The present T cell receptor beta chain was sequenced within a study of OX40 agonist ivuxolimab in advanced cancers. General observations from the study: Clonal expansion by week 6 occurred in CD4+ and CD8+ blood T cells (at 0.1 to 3.0 mg/kg).

With respect to this clone: Its antigen is not identified.

The cohort excluded patients with autoimmune disease history or systemic immunosuppression. Sampling times: baseline, cycle 4 day 1, cycle 7 day 1. The CDR3 has 19 residues. The assay was immunoSEQ multiplex PCR, and TCRdb's table has in-frame clones only and misses some. The repertoire holds tens of thousands of clones, with 94% as singletons. This clonotype was sampled from an adult with an advanced solid tumor such as melanoma, head and neck, liver or kidney cancer. The rearrangement links TRBV21-1 to TRBJ1-3; the table names TRBD1, a call not compared with the DNA. TRBV21-1 is a listed pseudogene. Sequencing was performed on CD4+ or CD8+ T cells sorted from blood, taken in a trial of the OX40 agonist ivuxolimab. For the CDR3, the DNA is TGTGCCAGCAGCAAAGTGGGGACAGGGGACGATTTAGGCGGAAACACCATATATTTT. Amino acids: CASSKVGTGDDLGGNTIYF.